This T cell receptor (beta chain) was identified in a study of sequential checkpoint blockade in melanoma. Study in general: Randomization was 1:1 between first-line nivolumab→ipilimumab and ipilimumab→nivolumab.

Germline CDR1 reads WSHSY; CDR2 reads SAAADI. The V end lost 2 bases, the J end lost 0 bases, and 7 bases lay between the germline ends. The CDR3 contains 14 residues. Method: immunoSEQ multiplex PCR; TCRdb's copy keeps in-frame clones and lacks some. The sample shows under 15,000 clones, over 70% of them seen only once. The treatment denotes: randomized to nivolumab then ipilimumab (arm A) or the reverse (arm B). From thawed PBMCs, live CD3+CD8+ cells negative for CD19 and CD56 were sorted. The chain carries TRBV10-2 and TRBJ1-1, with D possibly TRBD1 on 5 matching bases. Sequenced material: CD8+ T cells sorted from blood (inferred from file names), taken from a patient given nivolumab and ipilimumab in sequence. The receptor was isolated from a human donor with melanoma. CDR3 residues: CASSENRMNTEAFF. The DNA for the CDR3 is TGCGCCAGCAGTGAGAACAGGATGAACACTGAAGCTTTCTTT.